This T cell receptor beta chain was profiled in a study of cytomegalovirus exposure and HLA in healthy donors. CDR1 SGHRS and CDR2 YFSETQ come from the germline V gene. CDR3 length equals 12 residues. Between the trimmed V and J ends, which lost 2 bases and 3 bases, there was a span of 5 bases. This clone was seen once. Method: immunoSEQ multiplex PCR; TCRdb's copy keeps in-frame clones and lacks some. Of about 82,000 clones listed, approximately 93% were seen once; the top ten hold 0.65% to 0.7%. The validation cohort, a group of more than 95 subjects, included the donors and was separate from the roughly 700-subject first cohort.

The chain combines TRBV5-1 with TRBJ1-2; no definite D call. The receptor was derived from a man aged 18 to 30 in good health and CMV-seronegative. The sample taken for sequencing was PBMCs. The CDR3 reads CASSFPDYGYTF. The CDR3 coding sequence is TGCGCCAGCAGCTTCCCAGACTATGGCTACACCTTC.